The 4 T cell receptor beta chains reported below all come from one sample, sequenced in a study of early T cells in non-severe SARS-CoV-2 infection (dated by TCRdb to 2020 to 2022). Receptor amplification or capture employed 5' RACE. Data came from a NextSeq 500. Using fastp at Q25 and MiXCR, TCRdb reprocessed the public reads and kept productive beta chains. Merged by CDR3 protein, the rows form single entries marked with the most common genes and DNA. In this sample the table shows 42,000 or so distinct CDR3 sequences, approximately 6.3% of which occur a single time. Of the sample, about 8.3% falls within the top ten clones. The material sequenced was whole blood, taken at baseline. Receptor source: an adult who was a healthcare worker with PCR-confirmed SARS-CoV-2 infection or an uninfected control (not recorded which).

This clonotype was counted many times. The V gene is TRBV20-1, the J gene TRBJ1-5, with 8 bases matching TRBD1. Germline V lookup: CDR1 DFQATT, CDR2 SNEGSKA (reference sequence). The CDR3 spans 15 residues. Losses at the gene ends were 3 bases for V and 7 bases for J; bases not matched to a gene: 11. Here the CDR3 DNA reads TGCAGTGCTAGGGTCGGCAGGGGGCGCGGACAGCCCCAGCATTTT. Protein: CSARVGRGRGQPQHF.

This clonotype turned up a few times. The V and J genes are TRBV20-1 and TRBJ2-1, with 10 bases identical to TRBD1. From germline, CDR1 is DFQATT and CDR2 SNEGSKA (reference sequence). CDR3 length: 16 residues. Trimming at V came to 2 bases and at J to 6 bases, leaving 10 bases not matched to a gene. In DNA form, the CDR3 reads TGCAGTGCTAGACATCCACGGGACAGGGGCAGCAATGAGCAGTTCTTC. Translated: CSARHPRDRGSNEQFF.

This clonotype showed up just a few times. The chain is built from TRBV6-5 and TRBJ2-1, with D unresolved. The length of the CDR3 is 14 residues. Germline CDR1 and CDR2: MNHEY and SVGAGI. The V end lost 8 bases, the J end lost 7 bases, and 18 bases lay between the germline ends. CDR3 region: CASLNLGSWNEQFF. The CDR3 nucleotides are TGTGCCAGCCTAAATCTTGGTAGCTGGAATGAGCAGTTCTTC.

At least ten counts were recorded for this clonotype. The chain is built from TRBV11-2 and TRBJ1-2; tentative D call: TRBD1 (5 bases). With 5 bases removed from V and 8 bases from J, the gap between germline ends came to 24 bases. The CDR3 length is 16 residues. CDR1 is SGHAT, CDR2 FQNNGV, per germline. CDR3 in amino acids: CASSPLTGPLLGGYTF. The CDR3 DNA reads as TGTGCCAGCAGCCCCCTTACAGGCCCCCTTTTGGGAGGCTACACCTTC.